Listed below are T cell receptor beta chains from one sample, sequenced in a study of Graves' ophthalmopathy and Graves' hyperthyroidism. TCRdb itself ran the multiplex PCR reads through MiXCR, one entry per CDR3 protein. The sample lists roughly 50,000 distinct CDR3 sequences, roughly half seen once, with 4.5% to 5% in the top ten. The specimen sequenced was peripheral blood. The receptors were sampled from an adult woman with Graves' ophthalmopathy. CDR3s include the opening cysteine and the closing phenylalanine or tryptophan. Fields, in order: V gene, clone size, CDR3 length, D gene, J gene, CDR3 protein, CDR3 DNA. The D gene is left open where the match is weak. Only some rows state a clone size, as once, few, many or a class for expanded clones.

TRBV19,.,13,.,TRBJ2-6,CASQNTGANVLTF,TGTGCCAGCCAGAACACAGGGGCCAACGTCCTGACTTTC
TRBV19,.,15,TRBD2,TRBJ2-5,CASNRREGGRETQYF,TGTGCCAGTAATCGACGGGAGGGAGGCCGAGAAACCCAGTACTTC
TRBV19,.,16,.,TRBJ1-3,CASNLPQRVSGSTICF,TGTGCCAGTAATCTCCCCCAGAGGGTCTCTGGAAGCACCATATGTTTT
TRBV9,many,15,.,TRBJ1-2,CASSVDPANSYGYTF,TGTGCCAGCAGCGTAGATCCAGCCAACAGCTATGGCTACACCTTC
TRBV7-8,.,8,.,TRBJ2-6,CASTVVTF,TGTGCCAGCACCGTCGTGACTTTC
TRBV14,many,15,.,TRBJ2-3,CARGGDHRGTDTQYF,TGTGCCAGGGGAGGGGACCACAGGGGCACAGATACGCAGTATTTT
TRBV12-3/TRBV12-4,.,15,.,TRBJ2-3,CASSRDGVSTDTQYF,TGTGCCAGCAGCCGGGACGGAGTAAGCACAGATACGCAGTATTTT
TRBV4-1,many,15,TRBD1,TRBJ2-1,CASSQDMQGAGEQFF,TGCGCCAGCAGCCAAGATATGCAGGGGGCAGGTGAGCAGTTCTTC
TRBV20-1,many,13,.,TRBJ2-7,CSARPHRAYEQYF,TGCAGTGCTAGACCTCACAGGGCCTACGAGCAGTACTTC
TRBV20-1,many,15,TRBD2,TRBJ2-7,CSAPSAPDGRYEQYF,TGCAGTGCTCCATCAGCCCCCGACGGGAGGTACGAGCAGTACTTC
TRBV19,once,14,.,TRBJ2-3,CVSSSPKVADTQYF,TGTGTCAGTAGCTCTCCCAAGGTGGCCGATACGCAGTATTTT
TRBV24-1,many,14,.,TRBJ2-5,CAGLGGRDQETQYF,TGTGCGGGGCTCGGGGGCCGTGACCAAGAGACCCAGTACTTC
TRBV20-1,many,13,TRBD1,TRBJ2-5,CSTDRGEQETQYF,TGCAGTACCGACAGGGGAGAGCAAGAGACCCAGTACTTC
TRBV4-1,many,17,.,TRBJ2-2,CASSQPPARARTGELFF,TGCGCCAGCAGCCAACCCCCGGCGAGGGCAAGGACCGGGGAGCTGTTTTTT
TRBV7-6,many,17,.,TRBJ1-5,CASSLEVGIGSNQPQHF,TGTGCCAGCAGCTTAGAGGTCGGGATAGGGAGCAATCAGCCCCAGCATTTT
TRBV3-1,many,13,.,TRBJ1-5,CASSQDLNQPQHF,TGTGCCAGCAGCCAAGATCTCAATCAGCCCCAGCATTTT
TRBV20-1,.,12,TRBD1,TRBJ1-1,CSAQTGAPEAFF,TGCAGTGCCCAGACAGGGGCCCCCGAAGCTTTCTTT
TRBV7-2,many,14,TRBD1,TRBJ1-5,CASSSGGSNQPQHF,TGTGCCAGCAGCTCAGGGGGGAGCAATCAGCCCCAGCATTTT
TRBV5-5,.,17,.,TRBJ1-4,CASSRPTSGALDEKLFF,TGTGCCAGCAGCCGTCCGACTAGCGGGGCCTTAGATGAAAAACTGTTTTTT
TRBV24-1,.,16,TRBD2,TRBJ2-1,CATSGTGGGARNEQFF,TGTGCCACCAGTGGCACGGGAGGGGGGGCAAGGAATGAGCAGTTCTTC
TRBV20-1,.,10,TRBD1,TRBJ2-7,CSLQGHEQYF,TGCAGTCTACAGGGGCATGAGCAGTACTTC
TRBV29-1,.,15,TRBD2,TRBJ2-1,CSAGTGGSSYNEQFF,TGCAGCGCCGGGACTGGCGGGAGCTCCTACAATGAGCAGTTCTTC
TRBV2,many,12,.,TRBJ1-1,CASSPGDGGAFF,TGTGCCAGCAGCCCGGGAGATGGAGGAGCTTTCTTT
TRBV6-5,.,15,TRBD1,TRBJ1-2,CASSNRGTNIYGYTF,TGTGCCAGCAGCAACAGGGGCACCAACATCTATGGCTACACCTTC
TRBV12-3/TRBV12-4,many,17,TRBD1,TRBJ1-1,CASSPPGQGTLSTEAFF,TGTGCCAGCAGTCCCCCGGGACAGGGCACGCTGAGCACTGAAGCTTTCTTT
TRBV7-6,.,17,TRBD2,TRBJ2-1,CASSLGTGLALGNEQFF,TGTGCCAGCAGCTTAGGTACCGGACTAGCCCTAGGCAATGAGCAGTTCTTC
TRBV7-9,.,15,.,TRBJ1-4,CASSLGLTGREKLFF,TGTGCCAGCAGCTTAGGGTTGACAGGCCGCGAAAAACTGTTTTTT
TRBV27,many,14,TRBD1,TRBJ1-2,CASRATGTAYGYTF,TGTGCCAGCAGAGCTACCGGGACAGCCTATGGCTACACCTTC
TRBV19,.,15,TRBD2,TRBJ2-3,CASSHGTSGTDTQYF,TGTGCCAGTAGTCACGGGACTAGCGGGACAGATACGCAGTATTTT
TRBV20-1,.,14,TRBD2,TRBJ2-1,CSARAAAGVNEQFF,TGCAGTGCTAGAGCAGCGGCGGGGGTCAATGAGCAGTTCTTC
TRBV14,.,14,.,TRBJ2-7,CASSQAGFAYEQYF,TGTGCCAGCAGCCAAGCAGGGTTCGCCTACGAGCAGTACTTC
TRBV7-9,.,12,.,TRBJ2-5,CASSFVSETQYF,TGTGCCAGCAGCTTTGTATCGGAGACCCAGTACTTC
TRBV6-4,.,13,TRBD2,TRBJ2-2,CASSDGRAGELFF,TGTGCCAGCAGTGACGGGAGGGCGGGGGAGCTGTTTTTT
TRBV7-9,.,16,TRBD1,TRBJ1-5,CASSLNRGQFKHTQHF,TGTGCCAGCAGCTTAAACAGGGGGCAATTCAAACATACGCAGCATTTT
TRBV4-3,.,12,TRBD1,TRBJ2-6,CASGTGLNTEAF,TGCGCCAGCGGGACAGGGTTGAACACTGAAGCTTTC
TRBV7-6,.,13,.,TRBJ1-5,CASSFRDMGPEHF,TGTGCCAGCAGCTTCCGGGACATGGGACCCGAGCATTTT
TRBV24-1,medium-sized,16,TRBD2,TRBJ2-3,CATSDPLAGGTDTQYF,TGTGCCACCAGTGATCCTTTAGCGGGAGGCACAGATACGCAGTATTTT
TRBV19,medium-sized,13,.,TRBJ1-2,CASHDRSPYGYTF,TGTGCTTCCCATGACAGGTCCCCCTATGGCTACACCTTC
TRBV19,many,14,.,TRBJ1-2,CASSRDFSSYGYTF,TGTGCCAGTAGCAGGGATTTCTCCTCATATGGCTACACCTTC
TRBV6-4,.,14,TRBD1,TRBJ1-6,CASSGDRENSPLHF,TGTGCCAGCAGTGGCGACAGGGAAAATTCACCCCTCCACTTT
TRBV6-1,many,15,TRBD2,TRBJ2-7,CASSEGTSGSYEQYF,TGTGCCAGCAGTGAAGGGACTAGCGGCTCCTACGAGCAGTACTTC
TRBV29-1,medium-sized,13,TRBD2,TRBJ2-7,CSVESAGVYEQYF,TGCAGCGTTGAGTCAGCGGGAGTGTACGAGCAGTACTTC
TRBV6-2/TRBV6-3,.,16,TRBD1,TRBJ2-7,CASREMGQGNQPQQYF,TGTGCCAGCAGGGAGATGGGACAGGGAAATCAGCCCCAGCAGTACTTC
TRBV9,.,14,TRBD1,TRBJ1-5,CASSGDRDNQPQHF,TGTGCCAGCAGTGGGGACAGGGATAATCAGCCCCAGCATTTT